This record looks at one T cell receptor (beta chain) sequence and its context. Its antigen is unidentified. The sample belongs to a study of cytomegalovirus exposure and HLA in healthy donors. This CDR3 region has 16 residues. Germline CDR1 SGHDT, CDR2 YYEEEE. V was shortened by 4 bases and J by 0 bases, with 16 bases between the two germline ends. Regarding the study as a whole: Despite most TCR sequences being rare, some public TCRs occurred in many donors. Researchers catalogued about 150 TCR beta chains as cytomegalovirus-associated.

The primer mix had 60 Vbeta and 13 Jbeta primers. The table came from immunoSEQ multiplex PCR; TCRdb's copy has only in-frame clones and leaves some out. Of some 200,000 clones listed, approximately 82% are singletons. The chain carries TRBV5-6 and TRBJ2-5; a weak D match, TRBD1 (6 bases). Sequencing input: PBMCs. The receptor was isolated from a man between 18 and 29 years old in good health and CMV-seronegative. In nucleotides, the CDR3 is TGTGCCAGCAGCCCCAACCGAGACAGGAACCAAGAGACCCAGTACTTC. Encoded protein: CASSPNRDRNQETQYF.